This entry is about one T cell receptor beta chain. This entry is derived from a study of T cell responses to AZD1222 COVID-19 vaccine. Trimming removed 3 bases at V and 8 bases at J, with 20 bases between. Germline V gene sequence: CDR1 DFQATT, CDR2 SNEGSKA (reference sequence). The CDR3 runs to 14 residues. The repertoire was sequenced with immunoSEQ multiplex PCR; TCRdb's copy has only in-frame clones and lacks some. The profile shows 150,000 or so clones, 88% of them singletons. The sample consisted of peripheral blood, taken on day 0 of AZD1222 vaccination. The chain couples TRBV20-1 to TRBJ2-7; D is possibly TRBD1 or TRBD2 (5 bases each). The TCR originated in an adult in good health. The CDR3 is CSASSEGPILQQYF. The CDR3 region has the DNA TGCAGTGCTAGTTCCGAGGGGCCCATTTTACAGCAGTACTTC.